These 25 T cell receptor beta chains share one sample of origin, sequenced in a study of T-cell memory formation after mild COVID-19. Each CDR3 protein is one row after TCRdb ran MiXCR on the 5' RACE reads. The sample carries around 260,000 distinct CDR3 sequences, 15% to 20% recorded once. The sequenced sample consisted of PBMCs or a T cell subset sorted from them (not recorded which). The source of these receptors is a man aged 18 to 29 who had mild COVID-19 (a few samples of this study predate the infection). Cell type and time point are not known.

The gene calls are TRBV5-1 and TRBJ1-3; D unresolved. Trimming cost V 7 bases and J 0 bases, with 8 bases left between them. This CDR3 spans 13 amino acids. Germline CDR1 reads SGHRS; CDR2 reads YFSETQ. CDR3 residues: CASDISSGNTIYF. The CDR3 region has the DNA TGCGCCAGCGATATCAGCTCTGGAAACACCATATATTTT.

The V gene is TRBV27, the J gene TRBJ2-1, with D tentatively TRBD1 (5 bases). Trimming left V 6 bases short and J 2 bases short, with 14 bases between. CDR1 and CDR2 (germline): MNHEY, SMNVEV (reference sequence). CDR3 length: 15 amino acids. The CDR3 spells CASRPQGLTYNEQFF. The CDR3 nucleotides read TGTGCCAGCAGACCTCAGGGCCTCACCTACAATGAGCAGTTCTTC.

This clonotype occurred a few times. This rearrangement joins TRBV23-1 to TRBJ2-4; D may be TRBD1 or TRBD2 (5 bases each). TRBV23-1 is placed among ORFs of uncertain function. CDR3 size: 19 residues. Trimming took off 6 bases at V and 0 bases at J, with 24 bases between the two ends. DNA for the CDR3: TGCGCCAGCAGCCCAATTTGCTATTCGGGACCCCGAGCCAAAAACATTCAGTACTTC. Residues: CASSPICYSGPRAKNIQYF.

This clonotype came up a few times. CDR3 sequence reads: CASSWLAGASYNEQFF. In DNA form, the CDR3 reads TGTGCCAGCAGCTGGCTAGCGGGGGCCTCCTACAATGAGCAGTTCTTC. The rearrangement links TRBV7-3 to TRBJ2-1; 10 positions agree with TRBD2. The junction had 3 bases not matched to a gene; V was cut back by 4 bases and J by 0 bases. The CDR3 sequence is 16 residues long. Germline V CDR1 and CDR2: SGHTA, FQGTGA. The whole variable domain, remainder taken from reference TRBV7-3 and TRBJ2-1, is GAGVSQTPSNKVTEKGKYVELRCDPISGHTALYWYRQSLGQGPEFLIYFQGTGAADDSGLPNDRFFAVRPEGSVSTLKIQRTERGDSAVYLCASSWLAGASYNEQFFGPGTRLTVL.

This chain links TRBV7-2 with TRBJ2-5; D is unresolved. In germline, CDR1 is SGHTA, CDR2 FQGNSA. The CDR3 covers 13 residues. V was cut by 2 bases and J by 5 bases, with 9 bases left in between. In DNA form, the CDR3 reads TGTGCCAGCAGCTTACTCCTGGTTGAGACCCAGTACTTC. Its protein is CASSLLLVETQYF.

V is TRBV6-2 or TRBV6-3 and J is TRBJ1-2; D not resolved. The germline V and J ends were trimmed by 6 bases and 0 bases, with 11 bases remaining between them. Germline loops: CDR1 MNHEY, CDR2 SVGEGT. CDR3 length equals 14 residues. The CDR3: CASRLDGPNYGYTF. CDR3 nucleotide sequence: TGTGCCAGCAGATTGGACGGTCCTAACTATGGCTACACCTTC.

This clonotype has more than one count but fewer than ten. The chain is built from TRBV9 and TRBJ1-4; 8 nucleotides align to TRBD1. Trimming at V came to 6 bases and at J to 0 bases, leaving 4 bases not matched to a gene. CDR1 and CDR2 (germline): SGDLS, YYNGEE. The CDR3 has 15 residues. The CDR3 here is CASTTGAATNEKLFF. The CDR3 DNA reads as TGTGCCAGCACGACAGGGGCGGCAACTAATGAAAAACTGTTTTTT. Using reference TRBV9 and TRBJ1-4 for the parts outside the CDR3, the full variable domain is DSGVTQTPKHLITATGQRVTLRCSPRSGDLSVYWYQQSLDQGLQFLIQYYNGEERAKGNILERFSAQQFPDLHSELNLSSLELGDSALYFCASTTGAATNEKLFFGSGTQLSVL.

CDR3 DNA sequence: TGCAGTGCTAGAGACAGGGGGGCATTTGGAGATACGCAGTATTTT. It specifies CSARDRGAFGDTQYF. The J gene is TRBJ2-3, the V gene TRBV20-1, with D perhaps TRBD1 (7 bases). Germline values: CDR1 DFQATT, CDR2 SNEGSKA (reference sequence). Trimming stripped 0 bases from V and 5 bases from J, with 15 bases between. The CDR3 is made up of 15 amino acids.

This clonotype was found a few times. The chain employs TRBV6-2 or TRBV6-3 and TRBJ2-7; possible D gene TRBD2, 5 bases. The CDR3 loop spans 13 amino acids. Trimming took 2 bases from V and 7 from J, leaving 12 bases between them. Germline lookup yields CDR1 MNHEY and CDR2 SVGEGT. The CDR3 nucleotides are TGTGCCAGCAGTTACCTCAGGACGGGGGAGCAGTACGTC. Encoded protein: CASSYLRTGEQYV.

The chain is built from TRBV4-1 and TRBJ2-2; D ambiguous. CDR3 length: 14 residues. Germline V CDR1 and CDR2: MGHRA, YSYEKL. V lost 8 bases to trimming and J lost 4 bases, with 14 bases between them. The CDR3 is CASESGIRTGELFF. In DNA, the CDR3 is TGCGCCAGCGAATCGGGTATTCGCACCGGGGAGCTGTTTTTT.

The CDR3 DNA follows: TGCAGTGCCAGCGCTTTAGATGGGTCGCCCCAGCATTTT. The encoded protein is CSASALDGSPQHF. The chain has TRBV20-1 and TRBJ1-5; D is unclear. With 6 bases removed from V and 9 bases from J, the gap between germline ends came to 18 bases. The CDR3 spans 13 residues. Looked up from germline, CDR1 is DFQATT and CDR2 is SNEGSKA (reference sequence).

The V gene is TRBV19, the J gene TRBJ1-5; D gene ambiguous. The germline V gene encodes CDR1 LNHDA and CDR2 SQIVND (reference sequence). V was clipped by 2 bases and J by 10 bases, with 12 bases between them. The CDR3 is 13 residues long. This CDR3 is CASSIRTAFPQHF. CDR3 DNA sequence: TGTGCCAGTAGTATAAGGACCGCGTTTCCCCAGCATTTT.

This clonotype was seen a few times. The rearrangement uses TRBV10-3 and TRBJ2-2; 9 bases match TRBD2. The CDR3 loop spans 16 amino acids. Germline V gene lookup returns CDR1 ENHRY and CDR2 SYGVKD. The V and J ends lost 0 bases and 3 bases, in that order; junction bases with no gene match: 2. The CDR3 DNA follows: TGTGCCATCAGTGAGTCTAGCGGGGGCTACACCGGGGAGCTGTTTTTT. Its translation: CAISESSGGYTGELFF.

The sample holds a few counts of this clonotype. V and J are TRBV3-1 and TRBJ2-5, with TRBD2 matching 14 bases. Per germline, CDR1 LGHDT and CDR2 YNNKEL (reference sequence). Trimming removed 3 bases from V and 4 bases from J; junction bases left unmatched: 1. This CDR3 has 15 amino acids. In DNA form, the CDR3 reads TGTGCCAGCAGCCATGGACTAGCGGGGGGAGAGACCCAGTACTTC. Translating gives CASSHGLAGGETQYF.

This rearrangement joins TRBV12-3 or TRBV12-4 to TRBJ2-1; D gene ambiguous. The V end lost 8 bases, the J end lost 8 bases, and 16 bases lay between the germline ends. The CDR3 runs to 13 residues. This chain's CDR3 is CASQSSLTDEQFF. The CDR3 DNA is TGTGCCAGCCAGTCTAGTCTGACCGATGAGCAGTTCTTC.

This clonotype has at least ten counts. The chain joins TRBV7-8 to TRBJ2-7; 13 nucleotides align to TRBD2. V was clipped by 5 bases and J by 5 bases; unmatched bases: 9. The V gene's germline CDR1 is SGHVS and CDR2 FQNEAQ. The length of the CDR3 is 16 residues. CDR3 residues: CASSASGLAGADEQYF. As DNA, the CDR3 is TGTGCCAGCAGCGCAAGCGGACTAGCGGGGGCAGACGAGCAGTACTTC.

This clonotype was counted a few times. The rearrangement links TRBV4-3 to TRBJ2-6; D remains unclear. V lost 1 base and J 0 bases, leaving 10 bases between the germline ends. CDR3 length: 17 residues. Germline CDR1 and CDR2: LGHNA and YSLEER. CDR3 coding DNA: TGCGCCAGCAGCCAAGTTTCTGGATACTCTGGGGCCAACGTCCTGACTTTC. Its protein product is CASSQVSGYSGANVLTF.

The chain is built from TRBV7-2 and TRBJ1-5, with D maybe TRBD1 (6 bases). The CDR3 contains 16 residues. CDR1 is SGHTA and CDR2 is FQGNSA in the germline V gene. Between the trimmed V and J ends, which lost 3 bases and 5 bases, there was a span of 17 bases. DNA of the CDR3: TGTGCCAGCAGCTTGTCAGGGGCGCGCAGGGATCAGCCCCAGCATTTT. It yields the protein CASSLSGARRDQPQHF.

This clonotype appeared a few times. This chain connects TRBV11-2 to TRBJ1-1; D remains unclear. The CDR3 has 14 residues. V lost 3 bases, J lost 0 bases, and 8 bases lay in between. Germline-derived CDR1 and CDR2 are SGHAT and FQNNGV. CDR3 sequence (DNA): TGTGCCAGCAGCTTCAGTAGCATGAACACTGAAGCTTTCTTT. The encoded protein is CASSFSSMNTEAFF.

The J gene is TRBJ2-6, the V gene TRBV3-1; the D is unclear. Trimming removed 6 bases from V and 3 bases from J, with 12 bases in between. There are 15 residues in the CDR3. The germline V gene encodes CDR1 LGHDT and CDR2 YNNKEL (reference sequence). The CDR3 protein is CASSFTPVGANVLTF. In nucleotides, the CDR3 is TGTGCCAGCAGTTTTACCCCCGTTGGGGCCAACGTCCTGACTTTC.

The chain is built from TRBV6-5 and TRBJ1-1; D is ambiguous. The CDR3 is 14 residues long. The germline CDR1 and CDR2 sequences are MNHEY and SVGAGI. The V gene lost 2 bases and the J gene lost 2 bases, with 9 bases spanning the gap. This chain's CDR3 is CASSYEGGNTEAFF. The CDR3 DNA is TGTGCCAGCAGTTACGAGGGCGGTAACACTGAAGCTTTCTTT.

This clonotype was seen ten or more times. V is TRBV21-1 and J is TRBJ1-2; the table's D call, TRBD1, was not checked against the DNA. TRBV21-1 is a listed pseudogene. The CDR3 is made up of 13 amino acids. The CDR3 protein is CASPPGGTGGYTF. The DNA for the CDR3 is TGTGCCAGCCCGCCCGGCGGGACGGGTGGCTACACCTTC.

This clonotype was seen more than once but under ten times. This chain links TRBV12-3 or TRBV12-4 with TRBJ1-5, with D possibly TRBD1 on 5 matching bases. The V end lost 6 bases, the J end lost 7 bases, and 19 bases lay between the germline ends. The CDR3 is 15 amino acids. CDR3 loop: CASSQVPGRRQPQHF. The CDR3 DNA reads as TGTGCCAGCAGCCAAGTCCCAGGGCGCAGGCAGCCCCAGCATTTT.

This clonotype was counted a few times. The rearrangement links TRBV28 to TRBJ2-3; D might be TRBD2 (5 bases). V was shortened by 8 bases and J by 3 bases, with 12 bases between the two germline ends. This CDR3 region has 13 residues. The germline CDR1 and CDR2 sequences are MDHEN and SYDVKM. CDR3 nucleotides: TGTGCCAGCGAGGGCAGAATAACAGATACGCAGTATTTT. Translating it yields CASEGRITDTQYF.

The chain uses TRBV19 and TRBJ2-2; tentative D call: TRBD2 (6 bases). Germline CDR1 and CDR2: LNHDA and SQIVND (reference sequence). Trimming pared 0 bases from V and 1 base from J, leaving 6 bases between. This CDR3 has 15 residues. The CDR3 DNA reads as TGTGCCAGTAGTATAGAGCGGGGGAACACCGGGGAGCTGTTTTTT. This gives the protein CASSIERGNTGELFF.